This passage covers 9 T cell receptor beta chains from one sample sequenced in a study of cytomegalovirus exposure and HLA in healthy donors. The PCR used 60 Vbeta and 13 Jbeta primers. Profiling relied on immunoSEQ multiplex PCR, and the TCRdb table lists in-frame clones only, not all of them. Of 150,000 to 200,000 clones listed, 87% are singletons. The specimen was PBMCs. These receptors were taken from a girl under three years old in good health and CMV-seronegative.

The rearrangement links TRBV6-1 to TRBJ2-1; TRBD1 is a possible D gene (6 bases). The CDR3 spans 13 residues. V lost 5 bases, J lost 4 bases, and 9 bases lay in between. Germline V lookup: CDR1 MNHNS, CDR2 SASEGT. CDR3 in DNA: TGTGCCAGCAGTCCGCAGGGGTACAATGAGCAGTTCTTC. It codes for CASSPQGYNEQFF.

This rearrangement joins TRBV6-5 to TRBJ1-2, with D perhaps matching TRBD1 (6 bases). Trimming took off 0 bases at V and 4 bases at J, with 15 bases between the two ends. Germline V gene lookup returns CDR1 MNHEY and CDR2 SVGAGI. This CDR3 spans 16 amino acids. The CDR3 loop reads CASSYSKSGTRYGYTF. The CDR3 DNA sequence: TGTGCCAGCAGTTACTCAAAATCCGGGACACGCTATGGCTACACCTTC.

This clone has only one observation. CDR3 DNA: TGTGCCAGCAGCTTAGAGACAGGGGCCCACAATGAGCAGTTCTTC. Residues: CASSLETGAHNEQFF. This chain links TRBV11-3 with TRBJ2-1; 8 bases line up with TRBD1. The CDR3 totals 15 residues. CDR1 and CDR2 from the germline V gene are SGHNT and YENEEA. V lost 0 bases, J lost 5 bases, and 3 bases stayed unmatched.

The rearrangement joins TRBV11-2 to TRBJ2-3, with 8 nucleotides matching TRBD2. CDR1 SGHAT and CDR2 FQNNGV come from the germline V gene. J gave up 2 bases and V 5 bases, and 9 bases lay outside the gene matches. The length of the CDR3 is 16 residues. CDR3 in DNA: TGTGCCAGCAGCCGGACTAGCTCACCTTCCACAGATACGCAGTATTTT. Amino acids: CASSRTSSPSTDTQYF.

DNA for the CDR3: TGTGCCAGCAGTTCTCGCATTCAGGGGGCAAGCTACACCTTC. Amino acid sequence: CASSSRIQGASYTF. This chain links TRBV27 with TRBJ1-2; 8 bases align to TRBD1. The CDR3 is 14 residues long. Germline V lookup: CDR1 MNHEY, CDR2 SMNVEV (reference sequence). V lost 4 bases and J lost 9; bases outside the gene matches: 10.

V usage is TRBV5-6 and J usage is TRBJ2-5; 8 bases are a match to TRBD2. With 1 base clipped from V and 3 bases from J, the junction kept 2 bases outside the gene matches. This CDR3 spans 14 amino acids. CDR1 SGHDT and CDR2 YYEEEE come from the germline V gene. The CDR3 is CASSLLAGEETQYF. CDR3 sequence (DNA): TGTGCCAGCAGCTTGCTAGCGGGCGAAGAGACCCAGTACTTC. The variable domain in full, with the rest retrieved from reference TRBV5-6 and TRBJ2-5, is DAGVTQSPTHLIKTRGQQVTLRCSPKSGHDTVSWYQQALGQGPQFIFQYYEEEERQRGNFPDRFSGHQFPNYSSELNVNALLLGDSALYLCASSLLAGEETQYFGPGTRLLVL.

The genes are TRBV19 and TRBJ1-6; D call uncertain. Trimming took off 6 bases at V and 7 bases at J, with 19 bases between the two ends. Per the germline V gene, CDR1 is LNHDA and CDR2 is SQIVND (reference sequence). The CDR3 extends over 16 amino acids. The CDR3 DNA reads as TGTGCCAGTAGGCCTGGAAGCCCAGGTATGAATTCACCCCTCCACTTT. This translates into CASRPGSPGMNSPLHF.

The rearrangement joins TRBV5-6 to TRBJ2-1; possible D gene TRBD1, 6 bases. Trimming took 7 bases from V and 8 from J, leaving 19 bases between them. Germline values: CDR1 SGHDT, CDR2 YYEEEE. The CDR3 is 14 residues long. CDR3 sequence (DNA): TGTGCCAGCGACTCAGAAAGGGGGATCCATGAGCAGTTCTTC. As protein: CASDSERGIHEQFF.

The chain is built from TRBV7-2 and TRBJ1-1, with a weak D call TRBD1 (5 bases). The V gene lost 3 bases and the J gene lost 4 bases, with 12 bases spanning the gap. CDR1 and CDR2 (germline): SGHTA, FQGNSA. The CDR3 contains 14 residues. CDR3 amino acids: CASSFAGSVTEAFF. CDR3 nucleotide sequence: TGTGCCAGCAGCTTTGCAGGGTCGGTCACTGAAGCTTTCTTT.